The sample holds one count of the clone carrying this TCR beta chain. The CDR3 contains 15 residues. With V trimmed by 4 bases and J by 3 bases, 7 bases remained unmatched. Germline loops: CDR1 MNHEY, CDR2 SMNVEV (reference sequence). These data are taken from a study of blood T cell repertoires in COVID-19. Study details: Researchers got acute and convalescent COVID-19 samples from the United States, Italy and Spain. PBMCs, B-cell-depleted T cells, or T cells were the source of the cDNA or gDNA that made up the material.

As originally analysed: Scientists estimated how many nucleated cells there were by amplifying reference gene primers. The protocol was immunoSEQ multiplex PCR, while the TCRdb copy is restricted to in-frame clones and leaves out a portion. The V and J calls and the clone size are those of that table, but D and trimming were determined from the DNA. The sample carries approximately 100,000 clones, more than 75% recorded once. Sequenced input: peripheral blood. The rearrangement links TRBV27 to TRBJ2-7; 9 bases fit TRBD1. This sequence originates from a man in his sixties with acute or convalescent COVID-19. The CDR3 sequence: CASSSQGARFYEQYF. CDR3 DNA sequence: TGTGCCAGCAGTTCACAGGGGGCGCGGTTCTACGAGCAGTACTTC.